The clone carrying this T cell receptor beta chain was detected a few times. Its antigen remains unknown. V was clipped by 10 bases and J by 6 bases, with 13 bases between them. Germline V gives CDR1 MNHEY, CDR2 SVGEGT. This CDR3 spans 12 amino acids. These data come from a study of blood T cells in healthy people across ages. General observations from the study: It was held that diversity estimates obtained from one million T cells represented underestimates.

Using a J-beta primer mix together with a sample-barcoded 5' primer, a second PCR was run for 7 to 11 cycles. MiXCR, applied by TCRdb to the 5' RACE reads, yields one record per CDR3 protein. This repertoire shows 350,000 to 450,000 distinct CDR3 sequences, about 52% found once; its top ten account for over 40%. This chain joins TRBV6-2 or TRBV6-3 and TRBJ2-1, with D perhaps matching TRBD2 (7 bases). This TCR was sampled from a man aged 55 to 70 in good health. Sequencing used blood. DNA for the CDR3: TGTGCCACCCGGGGGGCGACCAATGAGCAGTTCTTC. This codes for CATRGATNEQFF.